The 10 T cell receptor beta chains in this list originate from one sample, sequenced in a study of shared clonotypes between healthy human individuals. Naive CD8 cells lacked CD45RO, underwent positive selection for CCR7 and left out terminally differentiated effector memory CD45RA+ cells. The method was immunoSEQ multiplex PCR; TCRdb's version includes in-frame clones alone and lacks a portion of them. There are roughly 890,000 clones in the sample; 85% to 95% occur only once, and 24% lies in the top ten. Sequenced material: naive CD8+ T cells sorted from blood. The receptors were gathered from a man aged 25-45 years in good health.

V gene TRBV2 combines with J gene TRBJ2-1; TRBD2 aligns across 13 bases. Per germline, CDR1 SNHLY and CDR2 FYNNEI. V shed 6 bases, J shed 5 bases, and the junction held 1 base outside the gene matches. The CDR3 spans 14 residues. DNA of the CDR3: TGTGCCAGCAGGGGGACTAGCGGGGACAATGAGCAGTTCTTC. Protein sequence: CASRGTSGDNEQFF.

In nucleotides, the CDR3 is TGTGCCAGCAGCGTAATCCACAGAACACCAGGGGAAAAACTGTTTTTT. It codes for CASSVIHRTPGEKLFF. This chain links TRBV5-6 with TRBJ1-4; TRBD1 is a possible D gene (5 bases). The CDR3 consists of 16 residues. Per germline, CDR1 SGHDT and CDR2 YYEEEE. Trimming removed 4 bases from V and 8 bases from J, with 21 bases in between.

V gene TRBV6-5 combines with J gene TRBJ2-1, with D possibly being TRBD1 (5 bases). The CDR3 has 14 residues. Per the germline V gene, CDR1 is MNHEY and CDR2 is SVGAGI. V lost 3 bases to trimming and J lost 7 bases, with 13 bases between them. The CDR3, as DNA: TGTGCCAGCAGTTATGCAGGGATCGGGAATGAGCAGTTCTTC. This codes for CASSYAGIGNEQFF.

The rearrangement uses TRBV30 and TRBJ2-3; D not certain. The CDR3 runs to 14 residues. Germline CDR1 is GTSNPN and CDR2 is SVGIG (reference sequence). Trimming cost V 0 bases and J 3 bases, with 10 bases left between them. The CDR3 is CAWSVIHGTDTQYF. As DNA, the CDR3 is TGTGCCTGGAGTGTAATCCACGGGACAGATACGCAGTATTTT.

This chain uses TRBV10-3 with TRBJ2-5; the match to TRBD2 covers 11 bases. Germline V lookup: CDR1 ENHRY, CDR2 SYGVKD. Trimming at V came to 4 bases and at J to 3 bases, leaving 10 bases not matched to a gene. The CDR3 length is 17 residues. CDR3 sequence: CAISGAPGLADKETQYF. In DNA, the CDR3 is TGTGCCATCAGTGGGGCCCCGGGACTAGCGGATAAAGAGACCCAGTACTTC.

This sequence joins TRBV9 and TRBJ2-1, with 12 bases matching TRBD2. This CDR3 is built from 16 residues. Germline V gene data show CDR1 as SGDLS and CDR2 as YYNGEE. V lost 3 bases to trimming and J lost 5 bases; unmatched junction nucleotides: 6. CDR3 nucleotide sequence: TGTGCCAGCAGCGCCCCGGGACTAGCGGGCCACAATGAGCAGTTCTTC. Translated, it gives CASSAPGLAGHNEQFF.

About this clone: This specimen includes other DNA sequences encoding the same CDR3. The chain has TRBV4-3 and TRBJ2-7; D remains unclear. Germline V gene data show CDR1 as LGHNA and CDR2 as YSLEER. Trimming left V 0 bases short and J 4 bases short, with 7 bases between. The CDR3 runs 13 residues. The CDR3 here is CASSQDDGYEQYF. The CDR3, as DNA: TGCGCCAGCAGCCAAGATGACGGATACGAGCAGTACTTC.

This rearrangement joins TRBV6-5 to TRBJ1-1; no clear D gene. Germline V lookup: CDR1 MNHEY, CDR2 SVGAGI. Trimming stripped 0 bases from V and 0 bases from J, with 8 bases between. This CDR3 spans 15 amino acids. Written as DNA, the CDR3 is TGTGCCAGCAGTTACTCGTGGGGTCTGAACACTGAAGCTTTCTTT. As protein: CASSYSWGLNTEAFF.

V and J are TRBV7-9 and TRBJ1-4; 8 bases align to TRBD1. In germline, CDR1 is SEHNR, CDR2 FQNEAQ (reference sequence). CDR3 size: 15 residues. Germline trimming cut 2 bases from V and 7 bases from J; bases unmatched to any gene: 6. CDR3 sequence (DNA): TGTGCCAGCAGCTTATGGAGACAGGGGACTGAAAAACTGTTTTTT. Translation gives CASSLWRQGTEKLFF. Supplemented by reference TRBV7-9 and TRBJ1-4, the full variable domain reads DTGVSQNPRHKITKRGQNVTFRCDPISEHNRLYWYRQTLGQGPEFLTYFQNEAQLEKSRLLSDRFSAERPKGSFSTLEIQRTEQGDSAMYLCASSLWRQGTEKLFFGSGTQLSVL.

The V gene is TRBV4-3, the J gene TRBJ2-3, with D unclear. V was shortened by 0 bases and J by 6 bases, with 13 bases between the two germline ends. This CDR3 spans 15 amino acids. Germline values: CDR1 LGHNA, CDR2 YSLEER. The CDR3 coding sequence is TGCGCCAGCAGCCAAGAAACGGGTTCGTGGGATACGCAGTATTTT. Translated: CASSQETGSWDTQYF.